Sequencing of this TCR beta chain was carried out in a study of vaccination effects on CD4 cells after COVID-19. Turning to the study itself: The participants, recipients of two vaccine doses, got either BNT162b2 or mRNA-1273.

When about ten days of culture had elapsed, CD4+ T cells were isolated. Absence of prior SARS-CoV-2 infection characterized the vaccine recipients, who showed negative nucleocapsid antibodies. Sequencing was performed with immunoSEQ multiplex PCR; in TCRdb, only in-frame clones are kept and a portion is missing. The sample holds about 48,000 clones; more than 65% are singletons and the top ten take over 4.5%. Findings of the study overall: Pronounced clonal contraction occurred in clones induced by infection and by vaccine late after vaccination. Healthy vaccinees' vaccine-induced clones included only 1 of 255 that recognized common cold coronaviruses.

Germline V gene data show CDR1 as GTSNPN and CDR2 as SVGIG (reference sequence). This CDR3 has 13 amino acids. V was clipped by 2 bases and J by 4 bases, with 10 bases between them. Worth noting for this clone: Antigen unknown.

The sequence derives from a human donor who received a COVID-19 vaccine. V is TRBV30 and J is TRBJ2-3, with D hard to call. This sample comprised CD4+ T cells from PBMCs cultured without peptide, obtained before COVID-19 vaccination. The CDR3 DNA reads as TGTGCCTGGAGTCTGGTATCGGCAGATACGCAGTATTTT. Encoded protein: CAWSLVSADTQYF.